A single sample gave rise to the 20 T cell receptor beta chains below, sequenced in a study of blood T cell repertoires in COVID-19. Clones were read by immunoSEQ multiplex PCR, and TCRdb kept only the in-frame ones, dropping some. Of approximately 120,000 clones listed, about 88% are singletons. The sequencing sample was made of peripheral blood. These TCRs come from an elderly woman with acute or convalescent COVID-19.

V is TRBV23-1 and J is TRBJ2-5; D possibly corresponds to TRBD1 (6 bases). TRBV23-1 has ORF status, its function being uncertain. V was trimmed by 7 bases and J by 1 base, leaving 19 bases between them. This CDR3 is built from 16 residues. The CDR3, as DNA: TGCGCCAGCACAAAACCGGGACACGAGCTCCAAGAGACCCAGTACTTC. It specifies CASTKPGHELQETQYF.

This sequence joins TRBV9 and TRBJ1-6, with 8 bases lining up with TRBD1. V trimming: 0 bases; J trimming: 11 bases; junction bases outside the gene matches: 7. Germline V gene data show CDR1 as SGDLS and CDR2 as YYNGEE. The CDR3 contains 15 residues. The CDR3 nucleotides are TGTGCCAGCAGCGTAGAATGGACAGGGCTGCCACCCCTCCACTTT. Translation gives CASSVEWTGLPPLHF.

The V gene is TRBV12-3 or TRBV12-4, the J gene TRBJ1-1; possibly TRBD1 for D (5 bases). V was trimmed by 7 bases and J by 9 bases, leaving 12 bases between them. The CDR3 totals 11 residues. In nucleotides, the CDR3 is TGTGCCAGCACCAGGGATAGCAAAGCTTTCTTT. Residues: CASTRDSKAFF.

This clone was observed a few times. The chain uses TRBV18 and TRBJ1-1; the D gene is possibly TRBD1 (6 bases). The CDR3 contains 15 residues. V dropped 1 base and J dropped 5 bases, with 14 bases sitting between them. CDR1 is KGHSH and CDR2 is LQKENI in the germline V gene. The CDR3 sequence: CASSPQGVAGTEAFF. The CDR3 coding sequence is TGTGCCAGCTCACCACAGGGGGTAGCGGGGACTGAAGCTTTCTTT.

CDR3 DNA: TGTGCCAGCAGTTTTAACAGCGGGACTTTCAACAATGAGCAGTTCTTC. Protein: CASSFNSGTFNNEQFF. The rearrangement links TRBV28 to TRBJ2-1; TRBD2 agrees at 7 bases. This CDR3 comprises 16 residues. Trimming cost V 3 bases and J 5 bases; bases outside gene matches: 10. Germline assignment: CDR1 MDHEN and CDR2 SYDVKM. Full variable domain (remainder filled in from reference TRBV28 and TRBJ2-1): DVKVTQSSRYLVKRTGEKVFLECVQDMDHENMFWYRQDPGLGLRLIYFSYDVKMKEKGDIPEGYSVSREKKERFSLILESASTNQTSMYLCASSFNSGTFNNEQFFGPGTRLTVL.

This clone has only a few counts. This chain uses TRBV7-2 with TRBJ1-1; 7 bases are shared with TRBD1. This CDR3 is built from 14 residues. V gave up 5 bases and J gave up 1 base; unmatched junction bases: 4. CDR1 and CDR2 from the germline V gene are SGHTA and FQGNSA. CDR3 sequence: CASSGGTANTEAFF. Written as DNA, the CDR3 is TGTGCCAGCAGCGGCGGGACAGCGAACACTGAAGCTTTCTTT.

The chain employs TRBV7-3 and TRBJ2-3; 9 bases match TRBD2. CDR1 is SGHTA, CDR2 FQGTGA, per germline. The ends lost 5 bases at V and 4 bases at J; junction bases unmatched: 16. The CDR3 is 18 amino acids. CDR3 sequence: CASSPKGLAGWGPDTQYF. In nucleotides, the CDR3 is TGTGCCAGCAGCCCAAAGGGGCTAGCGGGATGGGGGCCAGATACGCAGTATTTT.

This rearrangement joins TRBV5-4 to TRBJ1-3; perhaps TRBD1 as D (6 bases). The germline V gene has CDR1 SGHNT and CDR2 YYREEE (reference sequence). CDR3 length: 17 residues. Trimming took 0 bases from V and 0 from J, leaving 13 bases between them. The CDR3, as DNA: TGTGCCAGCAGCTTGGACAGGGCAAAACCCTCTGGAAACACCATATATTTT. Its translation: CASSLDRAKPSGNTIYF.

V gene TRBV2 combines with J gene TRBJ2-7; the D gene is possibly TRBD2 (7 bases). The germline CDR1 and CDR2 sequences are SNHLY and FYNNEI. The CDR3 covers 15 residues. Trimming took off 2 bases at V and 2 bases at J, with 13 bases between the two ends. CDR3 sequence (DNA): TGTGCCAGCAGTGAAATGGGGGGGCGTACCTACGAGCAGTACTTC. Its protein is CASSEMGGRTYEQYF.

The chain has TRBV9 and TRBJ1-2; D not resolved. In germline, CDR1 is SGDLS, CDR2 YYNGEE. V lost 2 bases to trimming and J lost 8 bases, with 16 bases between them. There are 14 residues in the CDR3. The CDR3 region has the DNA TGTGCCAGCAGCGTGGGTACAGAGGGAGCCGGCTACACCTTC. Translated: CASSVGTEGAGYTF.

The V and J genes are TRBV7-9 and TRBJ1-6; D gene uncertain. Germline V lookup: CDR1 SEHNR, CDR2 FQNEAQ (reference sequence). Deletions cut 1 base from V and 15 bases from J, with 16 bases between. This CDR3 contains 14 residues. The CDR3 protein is CASSLGAYNSGLHF. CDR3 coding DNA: TGTGCCAGCAGCTTAGGGGCCTATAATTCAGGCCTCCACTTT.

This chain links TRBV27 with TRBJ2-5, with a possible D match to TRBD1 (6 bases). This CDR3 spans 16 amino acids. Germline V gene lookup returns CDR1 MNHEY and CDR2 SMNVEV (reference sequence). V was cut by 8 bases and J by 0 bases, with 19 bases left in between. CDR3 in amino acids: CASASTGRLHQETQYF. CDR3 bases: TGTGCCAGCGCTTCAACAGGGCGGCTACACCAAGAGACCCAGTACTTC.

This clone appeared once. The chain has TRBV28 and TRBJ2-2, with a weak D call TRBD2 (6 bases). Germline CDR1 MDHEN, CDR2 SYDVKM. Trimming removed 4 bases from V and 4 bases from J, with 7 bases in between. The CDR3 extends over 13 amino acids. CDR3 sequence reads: CASSSGSTGELFF. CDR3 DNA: TGTGCCAGCAGTTCCGGGAGCACCGGGGAGCTGTTTTTT.

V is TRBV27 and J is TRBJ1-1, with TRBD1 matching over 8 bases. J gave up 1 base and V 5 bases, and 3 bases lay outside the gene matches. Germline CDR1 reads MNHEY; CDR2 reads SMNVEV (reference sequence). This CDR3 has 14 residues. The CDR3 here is CASSMTGENTEAFF. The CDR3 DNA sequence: TGTGCCAGCAGTATGACAGGGGAGAACACTGAAGCTTTCTTT.

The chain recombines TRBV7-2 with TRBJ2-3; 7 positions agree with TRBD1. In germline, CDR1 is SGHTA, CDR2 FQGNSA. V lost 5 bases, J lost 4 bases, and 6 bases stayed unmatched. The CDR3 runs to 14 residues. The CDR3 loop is CASSRRQGPDTQYF. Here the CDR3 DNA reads TGTGCCAGCAGCAGGCGACAGGGTCCAGATACGCAGTATTTT.

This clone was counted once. The CDR3 sequence: CASSTGTATDTQYF. The CDR3 DNA sequence: TGTGCCAGCAGCACCGGGACAGCCACAGATACGCAGTATTTT. The chain employs TRBV6-6 and TRBJ2-3; 7 nucleotides line up with TRBD1. The CDR3 extends over 14 amino acids. J was trimmed by 2 bases and V by 6 bases; bases with no gene match: 5. Germline V CDR1 and CDR2: MNHNY, SVGAGI (reference sequence).

For the CDR3, the DNA is TGTGCCAGCAGCTTGGCGCAGTTCTCTGGAAACACCATATATTTT. This encodes CASSLAQFSGNTIYF. The V and J genes are TRBV5-6 and TRBJ1-3; no reliable D call. This CDR3 contains 15 residues. V gave up 0 bases and J gave up 0 bases, with 7 bases separating them. Germline CDR1 and CDR2: SGHDT and YYEEEE.

The CDR3, as DNA: TGTGCCAGCAGCTTGGGAGTCAGGGGGCGCGTAGCCAAAAACATTCAGTACTTC. Translating it yields CASSLGVRGRVAKNIQYF. The rearrangement joins TRBV5-6 to TRBJ2-4, with 8 bases that match TRBD1. This CDR3 comprises 18 residues. The V gene's germline CDR1 is SGHDT and CDR2 YYEEEE. Trimming at V came to 0 bases and at J to 0 bases, leaving 8 bases not matched to a gene.

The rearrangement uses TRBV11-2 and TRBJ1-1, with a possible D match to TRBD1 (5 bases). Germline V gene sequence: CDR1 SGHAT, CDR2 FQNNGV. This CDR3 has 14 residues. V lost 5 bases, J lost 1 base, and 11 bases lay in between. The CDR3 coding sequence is TGTGCCAGCAGCCCACGGAGGGGGAACACTGAAGCTTTCTTT. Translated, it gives CASSPRRGNTEAFF. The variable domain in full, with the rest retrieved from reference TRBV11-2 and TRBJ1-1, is EAGVAQSPRYKIIEKRQSVAFWCNPISGHATLYWYQQILGQGPKLLIQFQNNGVVDDSQLPKDRFSAERLKGVDSTLKIQPAKLEDSAVYLCASSPRRGNTEAFFGQGTRLTVV.

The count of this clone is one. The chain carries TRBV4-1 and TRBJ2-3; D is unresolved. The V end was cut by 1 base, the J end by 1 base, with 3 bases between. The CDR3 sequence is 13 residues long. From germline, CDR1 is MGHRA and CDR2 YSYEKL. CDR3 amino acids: CASSQAGTDTQYF. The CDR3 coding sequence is TGCGCCAGCAGCCAAGCAGGCACAGATACGCAGTATTTT.